The 30 T cell receptor beta chains given below trace back to one sample, sequenced in a study of CD8+CD57+ T cells in acquired aplastic anemia. Template material for TCR beta VDJ and CDR3 profiling consisted of genomic DNA. In TCRdb, the reads were re-called with MiXCR into one record per CDR3 protein. The sample yields roughly 180,000 distinct CDR3 sequences, 45% to 60% seen once. Patients who underwent sequencing had shown CD8+CD57+ cell expansion by flow cytometry. The sequenced sample was sorted CD4+, CD8+, or CD8+CD57+ T cells (not recorded which) from PBMCs. These receptor sequences come from a human donor with aplastic anemia.

The chain joins TRBV24-1 to TRBJ2-1; TRBD2 agrees at 8 bases. The CDR3 sequence is 15 residues long. Trimming removed 4 bases from V and 8 bases from J; junction bases left unmatched: 9. The germline gives CDR1 KGHDR, CDR2 SFDVKD. This CDR3 reads CATSEPTSGGDEQFF. The CDR3, as DNA: TGTGCCACCAGTGAGCCCACTAGCGGTGGTGATGAGCAGTTCTTC.

There are a few counts of this clonotype. The chain combines TRBV15 with TRBJ2-7; a weak D match, TRBD1 (6 bases). CDR1 is LNHNV, CDR2 YYDKDF, per germline (reference sequence). The germline V and J ends were trimmed by 3 bases and 3 bases, with 6 bases remaining between them. The CDR3 is made up of 12 amino acids. The CDR3 here is CATSSRGYEQYF. The CDR3 DNA sequence: TGTGCCACCAGCAGCAGGGGCTACGAGCAGTACTTC.

The rearrangement uses TRBV7-8 and TRBJ1-3; maybe TRBD1 (5 bases). Germline V gene sequence: CDR1 SGHVS, CDR2 FQNEAQ. The CDR3 has 16 amino acids. Trimming removed 5 bases at V and 4 bases at J, with 18 bases between. This CDR3 reads CASSTPLERGGNTIYF. The CDR3 bases are TGTGCCAGCAGCACCCCCCTGGAGAGGGGAGGAAACACCATATATTTT.

CDR3 sequence: CASSLAHYEQYF. The CDR3 region has the DNA TGTGCCAGCAGCTTAGCGCACTACGAGCAGTACTTC. The rearrangement joins TRBV7-2 to TRBJ2-7; no reliable D call. V shed 0 bases and J shed 3 bases, with 3 bases lying between them. CDR3 length equals 12 residues. Germline V lookup: CDR1 SGHTA, CDR2 FQGNSA.

This chain uses TRBV11-3 with TRBJ2-7; possibly TRBD2 for D (6 bases). From germline, CDR1 is SGHNT and CDR2 YENEEA. The V and J ends lost 1 base and 0 bases respectively, with 7 bases between them. The CDR3 loop spans 14 amino acids. The CDR3, as DNA: TGTGCCAGCAGCTTAGTTAGCGGCTCCTACGAGCAGTACTTC. It specifies CASSLVSGSYEQYF.

The chain recombines TRBV4-2 with TRBJ2-5; TRBD1 or TRBD2 may be the D gene (7 bases each). The CDR3 length is 15 residues. Germline CDR1 reads LGHNA; CDR2 reads YNFKEQ. V lost 6 bases and J lost 2, with 16 bases in between. This chain's CDR3 is CASSYSQGGQETQYF. In DNA form, the CDR3 reads TGTGCCAGCAGTTACTCGCAGGGGGGGCAAGAGACCCAGTACTTC.

At least ten counts were recorded for this clonotype. The chain is built from TRBV5-1 and TRBJ1-6; 10 bases are shared with TRBD1. The CDR3 contains 16 residues. Germline V gene data show CDR1 as SGHRS and CDR2 as YFSETQ. Trimming cost V 6 bases and J 5 bases; bases outside gene matches: 8. The CDR3 loop reads CASKKVGTGDNSPLHF. The CDR3 bases are TGCGCCAGCAAGAAGGTCGGGACAGGGGATAATTCACCCCTCCACTTT.

This clonotype was seen at least ten times. The V gene is TRBV6-5, the J gene TRBJ1-5, with 7 bases fitting TRBD1. CDR1 and CDR2 from the germline V gene are MNHEY and SVGAGI. The CDR3 loop spans 15 amino acids. The J segment lost 5 bases and the V segment lost 2 bases, leaving 6 bases of the junction unmatched. The CDR3 loop reads CASSYEPGGYQPQHF. The CDR3 DNA sequence: TGTGCCAGCAGTTACGAGCCAGGGGGGTATCAGCCCCAGCATTTT.

Note on this clonotype: A much larger clonotype is one base distant, so this may be a read error. The chain carries TRBV6-1 and TRBJ1-1; no clear D. Per the germline V gene, CDR1 is MNHNS and CDR2 is SASEGT. The V and J ends lost 7 bases and 2 bases respectively, with 11 bases between them. This CDR3 is built from 13 residues. The CDR3 coding sequence is TGTGCCAGCACTCCTGCAGTAAACACTGAAGCTTTCTTT. Its translation: CASTPAVNTEAFF.

Details on this clonotype: It may be a read error: a sequence one base away is much more abundant. The rearrangement joins TRBV10-3 to TRBJ2-5; D perhaps matches TRBD1 (6 bases). There are 13 residues in the CDR3. From germline, CDR1 is ENHRY and CDR2 SYGVKD. CDR3 bases: TGTGCCAGCAGTGAAAGGACAGAACAGACCCAGTACTTC. Amino acid sequence: CASSERTEQTQYF.

The table lists this clonotype with many counts. V and J are TRBV10-2 and TRBJ1-2, with D perhaps TRBD1 (6 bases). The CDR3 runs 12 residues. Germline V gene data show CDR1 as WSHSY and CDR2 as SAAADI. V shed 8 bases and J shed 3 bases, with 10 bases lying between them. The CDR3 loop reads CASGGGDYGYTF. The CDR3 DNA sequence: TGCGCCAGCGGGGGGGGCGACTATGGCTACACCTTC.

The chain combines TRBV20-1 with TRBJ2-7; perhaps TRBD1 as D (6 bases). Germline V gives CDR1 DFQATT, CDR2 SNEGSKA (reference sequence). This CDR3 spans 14 amino acids. V was shortened by 2 bases and J by 4 bases, with 15 bases between the two germline ends. The chain's CDR3 is CSARSVQGGYEQYF. DNA of the CDR3: TGCAGTGCTAGATCGGTACAGGGTGGTTACGAGCAGTACTTC.

The chain carries TRBV24-1 and TRBJ1-5; D remains ambiguous. The V and J ends lost 6 bases and 3 bases respectively, with 8 bases between them. Germline lookup yields CDR1 KGHDR and CDR2 SFDVKD. This CDR3 is built from 13 residues. DNA of the CDR3: TGTGCCACCAGTTTGGCTCCCAATCAGCCCCAGCATTTT. The encoded protein is CATSLAPNQPQHF.

This clonotype appeared a few times. The V call is TRBV5-1, the J call TRBJ2-4; D is unclear. The V and J ends lost 4 bases and 5 bases respectively, with 10 bases between them. CDR1 and CDR2 (germline): SGHRS, YFSETQ. The CDR3 spans 13 residues. In nucleotides, the CDR3 is TGCGCCAGCAGCCGAAACGAGGAAAACATTCAGTACTTC. This codes for CASSRNEENIQYF.

This clonotype has ten or more counts. V usage is TRBV5-5 and J usage is TRBJ2-2; D gene uncertain. The CDR3 extends over 13 amino acids. Germline V gene data show CDR1 as SGHKS and CDR2 as YYEKEE (reference sequence). Trimming took 4 bases from V and 6 from J, leaving 10 bases between them. As DNA, the CDR3 is TGTGCCAGCAGCCAAATCGGATCCGGGGAGCTGTTTTTT. Residues: CASSQIGSGELFF.

In DNA, the CDR3 is TGCGCCAGCAGTACCGAACCGACGGACACTGAAGCTTTCTTT. It specifies CASSTEPTDTEAFF. The V and J genes are TRBV4-1 and TRBJ1-1; no firm D call. Germline V CDR1 and CDR2: MGHRA, YSYEKL. V was trimmed by 6 bases and J by 3 bases, leaving 14 bases between them. The CDR3 consists of 14 residues.

V and J are TRBV29-1 and TRBJ1-1, with unresolved D. Germline CDR1 SQVTM, CDR2 ANQGSEA. The ends were cut back, 4 bases at V and 4 bases at J, with 10 bases in the middle. The CDR3 sequence is 12 residues long. CDR3 protein: CSVGFRGTEAFF. The DNA for the CDR3 is TGCAGCGTTGGGTTTCGGGGCACTGAAGCTTTCTTT.

J is TRBJ2-4 and V is TRBV29-1; D might be TRBD2 (5 bases). Germline CDR1 is SQVTM and CDR2 is ANQGSEA. Trimming stripped 5 bases from V and 9 bases from J, with 11 bases between. The CDR3 length is 11 residues. This chain's CDR3 is CSVYTGSIQYF. The DNA of the CDR3 is TGCAGCGTTTACACGGGGAGCATTCAGTACTTC.

This clonotype appeared many times. The V and J genes are TRBV24-1 and TRBJ2-1, with no clear D. The V end lost 0 bases, the J end lost 0 bases, and 14 bases lay between the germline ends. The length of the CDR3 is 18 residues. Germline V gene sequence: CDR1 KGHDR, CDR2 SFDVKD. The CDR3 region has the DNA TGTGCCACCAGTGATTTGCACGGAGAGAAGGGCTCCTACAATGAGCAGTTCTTC. Protein sequence: CATSDLHGEKGSYNEQFF.

The J gene is TRBJ1-1, the V gene TRBV12-3 or TRBV12-4, with D hard to call. V was clipped by 3 bases and J by 0 bases, with 5 bases between them. CDR3 size: 13 residues. This CDR3 is CASSFQMNTEAFF. CDR3 DNA: TGTGCCAGCAGTTTTCAGATGAACACTGAAGCTTTCTTT.

This rearrangement joins TRBV11-2 to TRBJ2-7; possibly TRBD1 or TRBD2 for D (5 bases each). The CDR3 is made up of 16 amino acids. Germline lookup yields CDR1 SGHAT and CDR2 FQNNGV. Trimming removed 2 bases from V and 2 bases from J, with 16 bases in between. In nucleotides, the CDR3 is TGTGCCAGCAGCTTAAGGTGGGACGGGGACCCCTACGAGCAGTACTTC. Its translation is CASSLRWDGDPYEQYF.

The V gene is TRBV2, the J gene TRBJ2-5; no clear D. Germline CDR1 SNHLY, CDR2 FYNNEI. There are 15 residues in the CDR3. V dropped 0 bases and J dropped 4 bases, with 12 bases sitting between them. DNA of the CDR3: TGTGCCAGCAGTGAAGCTGACGGTTTAGGAGAGACCCAGTACTTC. Its protein is CASSEADGLGETQYF.

The rearrangement joins TRBV6-5 to TRBJ1-1; D might be TRBD1 (5 bases). From germline, CDR1 is MNHEY and CDR2 SVGAGI. Trimming removed 0 bases from V and 1 base from J, with 6 bases in between. This CDR3 region has 14 residues. The CDR3 bases are TGTGCCAGCAGTTACTCAGACAGGAACACTGAAGCTTTCTTT. As protein: CASSYSDRNTEAFF.

On this clonotype itself: One base away lies a much larger clone, so this may be a sequencing read error. This CDR3 is CASSGRGGLATDTQYF. The CDR3 DNA reads TGTGCCAGTAGTGGCCGGGGGGGCCTTGCGACAGATACGCAGTATTTT. The gene calls are TRBV19 and TRBJ2-3; TRBD2 matches 8 bases. The CDR3 loop spans 16 amino acids. Germline CDR1 is LNHDA and CDR2 is SQIVND (reference sequence). Trimming removed 5 bases from V and 3 bases from J; junction bases left unmatched: 10.

V usage is TRBV25-1 and J usage is TRBJ1-2; D is perhaps TRBD1 (6 bases). Trimming removed 2 bases at V and 7 bases at J, with 14 bases between. Germline V lookup: CDR1 MGHDK, CDR2 SYGVNS. The CDR3 length is 14 residues. The CDR3 reads CASSENPGEGGYTF. In DNA, the CDR3 is TGTGCCAGCAGTGAAAATCCAGGGGAGGGTGGCTACACCTTC.

The chain has TRBV25-1 and TRBJ2-2; TRBD1 is a possible D gene (6 bases). Germline V lookup: CDR1 MGHDK, CDR2 SYGVNS. V shed 4 bases and J shed 4 bases, with 13 bases lying between them. This CDR3 region has 15 residues. CDR3 DNA: TGTGCCAGCAGTGCTGACAGGTTAGGCACCGGGGAGCTGTTTTTT. It yields the protein CASSADRLGTGELFF. Together with reference TRBV25-1 and TRBJ2-2, the CDR3 gives the full variable domain: EADIYQTPRYLVIGTGKKITLECSQTMGHDKMYWYQQDPGMELHLIHYSYGVNSTEKGDLSSESTVSRIRTEHFPLTLESARPSHTSQYLCASSADRLGTGELFFGEGSRLTVL.

This clonotype was seen a few times. The chain recombines TRBV5-1 with TRBJ2-3; 8 bases agree with TRBD1. Germline V gene lookup returns CDR1 SGHRS and CDR2 YFSETQ. V lost 0 bases and J lost 5; bases outside the gene matches: 11. This CDR3 comprises 17 residues. This CDR3 reads CASSLAGSGGLLDTQYF. As DNA, the CDR3 is TGCGCCAGCAGCTTGGCCGGGTCAGGGGGCCTCCTAGATACGCAGTATTTT.

A remark on this clonotype: Mismatch with germline at one junction end may stem from a read error. The rearrangement links TRBV6-5 to TRBJ1-3; the D gene is possibly TRBD1 (5 bases). The germline V gene has CDR1 MNHEY and CDR2 SVGAGI. The CDR3 runs 15 residues. CDR3 residues: CSSSYGARRGNTIYF. CDR3 DNA: TGTTCCAGCAGTTACGGGGCTCGGAGGGGAAACACCATATATTTT.

Ten or more counts support this clonotype. J is TRBJ2-7 and V is TRBV20-1, with 7 positions matching TRBD2. The germline V gene has CDR1 DFQATT and CDR2 SNEGSKA (reference sequence). Trimming took 1 base from V and 0 from J; bases not matched to a gene: 9. This CDR3 has 16 residues. The CDR3 region is CSARGRGELSSYEQYF. CDR3 sequence (DNA): TGCAGTGCTAGAGGCCGGGGGGAACTAAGCTCCTACGAGCAGTACTTC.

The chain carries TRBV4-2 and TRBJ2-1; 15 bases agree with TRBD2. Germline assignment: CDR1 LGHNA and CDR2 YNFKEQ. CDR3 length: 16 residues. V lost 5 bases and J lost 4; bases outside the gene matches: 3. CDR3 bases: TGTGCCAGCAGCAAAGGGACTAGCGGGGGGTACAATGAGCAGTTCTTC. As protein: CASSKGTSGGYNEQFF.